The TCR beta chain under discussion was sequenced for a study of T cells after yellow fever vaccination. The CDR3 has 15 residues. V was trimmed by 4 bases and J by 1 base, leaving 14 bases between them. Germline V gene sequence: CDR1 SGHRS, CDR2 YFSETQ. A 5'RACE template-switching step, the method used to make TCR cDNA, added a universal primer site and UMIs. In TCRdb, the 5' RACE reads were re-called with MiXCR into one record per CDR3 protein. The sample includes hundreds of thousands of distinct CDR3 sequences, roughly 14% seen only once; the top ten take around an eighth. As regards this clonotype: Its cognate antigen is unknown.

Notes on the study in general: Subsequent to the booster, the majority of primary-vaccination clones reappeared (around 95% CD4, around 90% CD8).

The chain links TRBV5-1 to TRBJ1-1; D call uncertain. The sample here was PBMCs, taken on the day of the yellow fever booster vaccination. The receptor comes from a man under 40 who received the YFV17D yellow fever vaccine. The CDR3 DNA reads TGCGCCAGCAGCCCTGTGGAGGGTTCGAACACTGAAGCTTTCTTT. Translating it yields CASSPVEGSNTEAFF.